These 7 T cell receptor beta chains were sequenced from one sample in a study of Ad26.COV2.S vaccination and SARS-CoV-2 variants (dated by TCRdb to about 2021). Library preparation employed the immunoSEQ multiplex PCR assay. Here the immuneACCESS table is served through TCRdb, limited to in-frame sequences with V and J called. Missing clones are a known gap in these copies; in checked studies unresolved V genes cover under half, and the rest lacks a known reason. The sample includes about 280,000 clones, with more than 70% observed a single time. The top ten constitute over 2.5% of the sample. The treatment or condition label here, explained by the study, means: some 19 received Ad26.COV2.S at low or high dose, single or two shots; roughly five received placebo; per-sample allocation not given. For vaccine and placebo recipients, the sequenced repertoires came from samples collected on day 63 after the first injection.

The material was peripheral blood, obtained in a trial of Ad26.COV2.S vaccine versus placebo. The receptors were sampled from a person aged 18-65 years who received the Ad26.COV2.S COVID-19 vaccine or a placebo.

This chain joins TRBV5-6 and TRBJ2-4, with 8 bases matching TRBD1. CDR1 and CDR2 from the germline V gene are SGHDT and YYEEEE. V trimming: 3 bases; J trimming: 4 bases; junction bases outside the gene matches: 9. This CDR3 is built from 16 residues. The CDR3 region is CASSCEEGQAKNIQYF. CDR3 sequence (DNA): TGTGCCAGCAGCTGCGAGGAGGGACAGGCTAAAAACATTCAGTACTTC. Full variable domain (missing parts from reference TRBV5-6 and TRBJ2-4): DAGVTQSPTHLIKTRGQQVTLRCSPKSGHDTVSWYQQALGQGPQFIFQYYEEEERQRGNFPDRFSGHQFPNYSSELNVNALLLGDSALYLCASSCEEGQAKNIQYFGAGTRLSVL.

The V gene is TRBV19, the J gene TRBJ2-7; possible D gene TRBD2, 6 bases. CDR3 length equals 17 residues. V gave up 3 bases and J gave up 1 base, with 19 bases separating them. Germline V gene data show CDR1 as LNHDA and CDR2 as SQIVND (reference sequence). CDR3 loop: CASSMRAGGSGSYEQYF. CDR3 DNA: TGTGCCAGTAGTATGCGGGCGGGTGGTAGCGGATCCTACGAGCAGTACTTC.

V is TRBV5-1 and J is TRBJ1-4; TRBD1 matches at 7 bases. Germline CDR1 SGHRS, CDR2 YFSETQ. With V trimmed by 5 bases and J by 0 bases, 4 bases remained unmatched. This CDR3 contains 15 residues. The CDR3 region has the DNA TGCGCCAGCAGGCGGGACAGCGCAACTAATGAAAAACTGTTTTTT. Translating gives CASRRDSATNEKLFF.

CDR3: CASSLDSGVWKNEQFF. CDR3 bases: TGTGCCAGCAGCTTGGATTCGGGGGTTTGGAAGAATGAGCAGTTCTTC. The gene calls are TRBV5-4 and TRBJ2-1; D may be TRBD2 (6 bases). The germline V gene encodes CDR1 SGHNT and CDR2 YYREEE (reference sequence). The CDR3 is 16 residues long. Trimming took off 0 bases at V and 7 bases at J, with 17 bases between the two ends.

The CDR3 DNA sequence: TGTGCCAGTAGTATAGCCACACGGTACCAAGAGACCCAGTACTTC. This sequence encodes CASSIATRYQETQYF. The V call is TRBV19, the J call TRBJ2-5, with no clear D. The germline V and J ends were trimmed by 1 base and 0 bases, with 9 bases remaining between them. There are 15 residues in the CDR3. Germline lookup yields CDR1 LNHDA and CDR2 SQIVND (reference sequence).

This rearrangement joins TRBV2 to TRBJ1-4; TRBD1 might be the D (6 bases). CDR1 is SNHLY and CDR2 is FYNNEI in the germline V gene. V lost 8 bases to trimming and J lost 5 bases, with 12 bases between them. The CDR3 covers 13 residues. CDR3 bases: TGTGCCAGCGGGGGCGGGTGGAATGAAAAACTGTTTTTT. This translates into CASGGGWNEKLFF.

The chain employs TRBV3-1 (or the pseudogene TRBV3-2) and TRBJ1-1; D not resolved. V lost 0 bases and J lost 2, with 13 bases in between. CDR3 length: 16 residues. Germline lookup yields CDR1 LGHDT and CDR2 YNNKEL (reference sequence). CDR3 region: CASSQDTYQSNTEAFF. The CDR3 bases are TGTGCCAGCAGCCAAGACACATACCAATCCAACACTGAAGCTTTCTTT.